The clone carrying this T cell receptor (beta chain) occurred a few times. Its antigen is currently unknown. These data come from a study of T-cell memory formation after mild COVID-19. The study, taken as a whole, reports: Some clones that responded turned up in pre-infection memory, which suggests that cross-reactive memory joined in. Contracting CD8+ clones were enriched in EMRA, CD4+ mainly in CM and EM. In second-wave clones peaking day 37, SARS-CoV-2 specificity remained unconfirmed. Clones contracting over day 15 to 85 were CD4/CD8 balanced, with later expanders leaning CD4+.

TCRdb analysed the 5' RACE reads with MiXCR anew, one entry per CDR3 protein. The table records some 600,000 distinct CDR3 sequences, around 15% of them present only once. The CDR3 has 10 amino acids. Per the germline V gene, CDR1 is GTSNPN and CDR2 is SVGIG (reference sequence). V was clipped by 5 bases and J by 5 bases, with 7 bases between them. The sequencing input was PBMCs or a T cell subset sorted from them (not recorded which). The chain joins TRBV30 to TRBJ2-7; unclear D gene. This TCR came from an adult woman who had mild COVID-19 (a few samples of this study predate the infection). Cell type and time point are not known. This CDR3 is CAWRLNEQYF. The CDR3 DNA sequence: TGTGCCTGGCGGTTAAACGAGCAGTACTTC.